The 5 T cell receptor beta chains given below trace back to one sample, sequenced in a study of OX40 agonist ivuxolimab in advanced cancers. The method was immunoSEQ multiplex PCR; TCRdb's version includes in-frame clones alone and lacks a portion of them. The sample gives about 34,000 clones, around 83% of which show up once; over 2.5% is in the top ten. The specimen comprised CD4+ or CD8+ T cells sorted from blood, sampled in a trial of the OX40 agonist ivuxolimab. These receptors were collected from an adult with an advanced solid tumor such as melanoma, head and neck, liver or kidney cancer.

This clone has more than one count but fewer than ten. The genes are TRBV30 and TRBJ1-1; a possible D gene is TRBD1 (6 bases). This CDR3 has 13 residues. Germline CDR1 reads GTSNPN; CDR2 reads SVGIG (reference sequence). The germline V and J ends were trimmed by 5 bases and 7 bases, with 17 bases remaining between them. Written as DNA, the CDR3 is TGTGCCTGGTCCCCGGGGGGAGGGGGTGAAGCTTTCTTT. Amino acids: CAWSPGGGGEAFF.

The V and J genes are TRBV7-8 and TRBJ2-1, with 11 positions matching TRBD2. CDR1 SGHVS and CDR2 FQNEAQ come from the germline V gene. Trimming cost V 6 bases and J 5 bases; bases outside gene matches: 9. The CDR3 runs to 16 residues. This CDR3 reads CASRKGVAGGDNEQFF. The CDR3 DNA reads as TGTGCCAGCAGGAAAGGGGTAGCGGGAGGGGACAATGAGCAGTTCTTC.

The chain recombines TRBV4-3 with TRBJ2-1; D assignment may be TRBD1 or TRBD2 (6 bases each). This CDR3 comprises 16 residues. CDR1 is LGHNA, CDR2 YSLEER, per germline. Trimming removed 0 bases at V and 5 bases at J, with 14 bases between. The CDR3 loop reads CASSQDQPGANNEQFF. In DNA, the CDR3 is TGCGCCAGCAGCCAAGACCAGCCGGGGGCCAACAATGAGCAGTTCTTC.

The rearrangement uses TRBV27 and TRBJ2-6; no reliable D call. Trimming removed 6 bases at V and 4 bases at J, with 4 bases between. Germline V CDR1 and CDR2: MNHEY, SMNVEV (reference sequence). The CDR3 runs 12 residues. The CDR3 region is CASSPGANVLTF. CDR3 bases: TGTGCCAGCAGCCCCGGGGCCAACGTCCTGACTTTC.

This chain links TRBV30 with TRBJ2-6; 8 nucleotides match TRBD1. The V segment lost 5 bases and the J segment 1 base; nucleotides outside the gene matches: 4. The CDR3 is made up of 15 amino acids. CDR1 and CDR2 (germline): GTSNPN, SVGIG (reference sequence). CDR3 nucleotide sequence: TGTGCCTGGGACAGGGGTCTTTCTGGGGCCAACGTCCTGACTTTC. Translation: CAWDRGLSGANVLTF.